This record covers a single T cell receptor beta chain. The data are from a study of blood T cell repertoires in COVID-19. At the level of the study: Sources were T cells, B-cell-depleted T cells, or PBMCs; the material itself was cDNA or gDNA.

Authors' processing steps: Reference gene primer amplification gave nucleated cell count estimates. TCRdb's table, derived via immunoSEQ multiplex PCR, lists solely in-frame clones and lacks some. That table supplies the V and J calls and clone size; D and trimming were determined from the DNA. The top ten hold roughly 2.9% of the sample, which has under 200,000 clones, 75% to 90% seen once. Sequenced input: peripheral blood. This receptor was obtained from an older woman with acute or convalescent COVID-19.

CDR3 sequence (DNA): TGTGCCAGCAGACCGCGGTTGGTGGCACATTCACCCCTCCACTTT. Protein product: CASRPRLVAHSPLHF. The gene calls are TRBV6-5 and TRBJ1-6; no clear D gene. Germline V lookup: CDR1 MNHEY, CDR2 SVGAGI. V was cut by 6 bases and J by 8 bases, with 17 bases left in between. The CDR3 runs to 15 residues.